The clone carrying this T cell receptor (beta chain) came up once. V was clipped by 6 bases and J by 5 bases; unmatched bases: 10. Germline V gives CDR1 WSHSY, CDR2 SAAADI. This CDR3 is 14 amino acids long. The data belong to a study of cytomegalovirus exposure and HLA in healthy donors. With 60 Vbeta and 13 Jbeta primers, the PCR was carried out. Assay: immunoSEQ multiplex PCR; the TCRdb copy retains only in-frame clones and omits some. This sample has 130,000 or so clones, with 76% found just once. This chain uses TRBV10-2 with TRBJ2-7, with 7 bases aligning to TRBD1. Specimen: PBMCs. The clonotype was recovered from a female donor in good health and CMV-seropositive. CDR3: CASRVNRGGDEQYF. In DNA form, the CDR3 reads TGCGCCAGCAGGGTGAACAGGGGTGGGGACGAGCAGTACTTC.